This T cell receptor (beta chain) originates from a study of T cell responses to AZD1222 COVID-19 vaccine. From germline, CDR1 is LGHDT and CDR2 YNNKEL (reference sequence). CDR3 length: 15 amino acids. Losses at the gene ends were 4 bases for V and 3 bases for J; bases not matched to a gene: 7. Profiled with immunoSEQ multiplex PCR; TCRdb holds only in-frame clones, not every one. The sample records more than 75,000 clones, approximately 90% being singletons. The J gene is TRBJ2-7, the V gene TRBV3-1 (or the pseudogene TRBV3-2); 9 bases align to TRBD2. Source: peripheral blood, taken 28 days after the second AZD1222 dose. The clonotype comes from an adult who received the AZD1222 COVID-19 vaccine. The CDR3 reads CASSLERGAGYEQYF. As DNA, the CDR3 is TGTGCCAGCAGCCTGGAGCGGGGGGCCGGCTACGAGCAGTACTTC.